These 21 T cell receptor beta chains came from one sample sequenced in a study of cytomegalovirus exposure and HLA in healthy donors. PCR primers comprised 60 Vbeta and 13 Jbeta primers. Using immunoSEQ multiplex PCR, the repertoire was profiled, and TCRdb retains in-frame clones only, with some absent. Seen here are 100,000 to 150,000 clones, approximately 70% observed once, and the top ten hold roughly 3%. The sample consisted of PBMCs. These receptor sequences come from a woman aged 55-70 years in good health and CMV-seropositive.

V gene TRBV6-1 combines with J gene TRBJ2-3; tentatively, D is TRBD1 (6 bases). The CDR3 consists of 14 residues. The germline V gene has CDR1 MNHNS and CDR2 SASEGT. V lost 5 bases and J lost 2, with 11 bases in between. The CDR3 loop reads CASSTGDTTDTQYF. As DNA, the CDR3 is TGTGCCAGCAGTACCGGGGACACCACAGATACGCAGTATTTT.

CDR3 DNA: TGTGCCACCAGCAGAGATCAAGCGGGGTTGGAGACCCAGTACTTC. It encodes CATSRDQAGLETQYF. The chain links TRBV15 to TRBJ2-5; TRBD2 aligns across 7 bases. Germline CDR1 LNHNV, CDR2 YYDKDF (reference sequence). V shed 0 bases, J shed 5 bases, and the junction held 6 bases outside the gene matches. The CDR3 runs to 15 residues.

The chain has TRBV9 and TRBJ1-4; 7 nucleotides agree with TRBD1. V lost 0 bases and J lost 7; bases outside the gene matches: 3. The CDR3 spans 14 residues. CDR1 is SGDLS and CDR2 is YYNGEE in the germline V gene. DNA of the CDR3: TGTGCCAGCAGCGTAGAAGGGGGCAGTGAAAAACTGTTTTTT. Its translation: CASSVEGGSEKLFF.

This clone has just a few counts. CDR3 residues: CASSYYSTGRNSPLHF. The CDR3 nucleotides read TGTGCCAGCAGTTACTACTCGACAGGGCGAAATTCACCCCTCCACTTT. The chain employs TRBV6-5 and TRBJ1-6; 7 bases line up with TRBD1. Germline V gene lookup returns CDR1 MNHEY and CDR2 SVGAGI. This CDR3 spans 16 amino acids. Unmatched junction bases numbered 7, after V lost 1 base and J lost 7 bases.

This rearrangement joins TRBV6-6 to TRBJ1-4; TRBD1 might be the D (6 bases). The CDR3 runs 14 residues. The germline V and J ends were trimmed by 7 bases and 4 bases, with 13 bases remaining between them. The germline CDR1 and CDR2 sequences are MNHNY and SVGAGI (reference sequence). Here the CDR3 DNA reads TGTGCCAGCAATCGACAGGAATATAATGAAAAACTGTTTTTT. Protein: CASNRQEYNEKLFF.

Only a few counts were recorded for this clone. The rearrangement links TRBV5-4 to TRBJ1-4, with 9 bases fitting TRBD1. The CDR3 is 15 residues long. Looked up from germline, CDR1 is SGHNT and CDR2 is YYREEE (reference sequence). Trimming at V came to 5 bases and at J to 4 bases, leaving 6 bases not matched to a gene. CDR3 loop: CASRGQGPGNEKLFF. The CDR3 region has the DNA TGTGCCAGCAGGGGACAGGGTCCGGGTAATGAAAAACTGTTTTTT. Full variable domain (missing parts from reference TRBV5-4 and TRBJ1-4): ETGVTQSPTHLIKTRGQQVTLRCSSQSGHNTVSWYQQALGQGPQFIFQYYREEENGRGNFPPRFSGLQFPNYSSELNVNALELDDSALYLCASRGQGPGNEKLFFGSGTQLSVL.

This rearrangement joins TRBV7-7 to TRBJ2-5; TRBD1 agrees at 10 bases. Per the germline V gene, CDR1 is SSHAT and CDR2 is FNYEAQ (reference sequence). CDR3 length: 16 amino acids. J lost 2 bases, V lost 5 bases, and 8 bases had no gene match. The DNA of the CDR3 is TGTGCCAGCAGCCCCGGGACAGGGGCTCTTCAAGAGACCCAGTACTTC. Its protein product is CASSPGTGALQETQYF.

This CDR3 reads CASSQASGGYNEQFF. The CDR3, as DNA: TGTGCCAGCAGCCAAGCTAGCGGGGGGTACAATGAGCAGTTCTTC. J is TRBJ2-1 and V is TRBV14; 11 nucleotides match TRBD2. Trimming removed 1 base from V and 4 bases from J; junction bases left unmatched: 0. The CDR3 runs 15 residues. Germline CDR1 SGHDN, CDR2 FVKESK.

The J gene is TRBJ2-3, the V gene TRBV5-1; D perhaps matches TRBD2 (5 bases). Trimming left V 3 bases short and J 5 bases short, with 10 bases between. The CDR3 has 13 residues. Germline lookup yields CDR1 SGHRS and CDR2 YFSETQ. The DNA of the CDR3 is TGCGCCAGCAGCTGGGGTACTAGAGATACGCAGTATTTT. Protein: CASSWGTRDTQYF. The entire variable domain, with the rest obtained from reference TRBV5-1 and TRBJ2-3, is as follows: KAGVTQTPRYLIKTRGQQVTLSCSPISGHRSVSWYQQTPGQGLQFLFEYFSETQRNKGNFPGRFSGRQFSNSRSEMNVSTLELGDSALYLCASSWGTRDTQYFGPGTRLTVL.

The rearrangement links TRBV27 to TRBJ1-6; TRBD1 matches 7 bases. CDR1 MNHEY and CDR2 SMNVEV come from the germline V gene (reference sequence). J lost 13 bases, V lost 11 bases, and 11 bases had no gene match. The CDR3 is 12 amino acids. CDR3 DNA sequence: TGTGCCGCCAAGACAGGGCCCTCTCCCCTCCACTTT. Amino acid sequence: CAAKTGPSPLHF.

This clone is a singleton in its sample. The CDR3 is CASSFRTGGASGNTIYF. CDR3 nucleotide sequence: TGTGCCAGCAGCTTCCGGACAGGTGGGGCCTCTGGAAACACCATATATTTT. This chain links TRBV7-8 with TRBJ1-3; 7 bases line up with TRBD1. Germline-derived CDR1 and CDR2 are SGHVS and FQNEAQ. This CDR3 is built from 17 residues. Germline trimming cut 3 bases from V and 0 bases from J; bases unmatched to any gene: 8.

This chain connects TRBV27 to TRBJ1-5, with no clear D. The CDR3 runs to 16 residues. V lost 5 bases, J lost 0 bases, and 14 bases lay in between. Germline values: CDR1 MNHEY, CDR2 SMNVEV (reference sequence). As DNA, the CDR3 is TGTGCCAGCAGTCCCTTGGGGAGTAATAGCAATCAGCCCCAGCATTTT. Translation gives CASSPLGSNSNQPQHF.

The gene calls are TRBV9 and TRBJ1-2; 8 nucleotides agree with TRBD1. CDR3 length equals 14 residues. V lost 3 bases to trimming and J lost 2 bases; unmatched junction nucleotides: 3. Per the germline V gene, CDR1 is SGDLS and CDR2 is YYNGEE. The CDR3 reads CASSEQGGNYGYTF. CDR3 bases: TGTGCCAGCAGCGAACAGGGGGGGAACTATGGCTACACCTTC.

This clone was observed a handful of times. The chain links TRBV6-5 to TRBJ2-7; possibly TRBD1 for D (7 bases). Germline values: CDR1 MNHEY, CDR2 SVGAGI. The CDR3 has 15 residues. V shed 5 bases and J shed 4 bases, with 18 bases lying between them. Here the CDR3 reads CASSPPTGRSYEQYF. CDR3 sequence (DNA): TGTGCCAGCAGTCCTCCGACAGGGAGGAGTTACGAGCAGTACTTC.

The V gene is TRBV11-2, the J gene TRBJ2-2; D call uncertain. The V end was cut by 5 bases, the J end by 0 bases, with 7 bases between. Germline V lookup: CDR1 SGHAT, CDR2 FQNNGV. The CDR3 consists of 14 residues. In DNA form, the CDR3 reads TGTGCCAGCAGCCAAGAGGCGAACACCGGGGAGCTGTTTTTT. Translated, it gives CASSQEANTGELFF.

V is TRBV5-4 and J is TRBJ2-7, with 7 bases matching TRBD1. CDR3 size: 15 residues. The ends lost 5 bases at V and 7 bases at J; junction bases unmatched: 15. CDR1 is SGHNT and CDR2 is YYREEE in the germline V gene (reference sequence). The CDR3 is CASSSMDRFSQEQYF. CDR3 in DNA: TGTGCCAGCAGTTCGATGGACAGGTTCAGCCAGGAGCAGTACTTC.

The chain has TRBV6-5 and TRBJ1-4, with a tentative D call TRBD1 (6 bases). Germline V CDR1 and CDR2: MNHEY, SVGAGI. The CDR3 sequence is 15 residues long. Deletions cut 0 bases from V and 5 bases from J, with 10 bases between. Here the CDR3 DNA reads TGTGCCAGCAGTTACTCGACAGGAGTAAATGAAAAACTGTTTTTT. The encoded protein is CASSYSTGVNEKLFF.

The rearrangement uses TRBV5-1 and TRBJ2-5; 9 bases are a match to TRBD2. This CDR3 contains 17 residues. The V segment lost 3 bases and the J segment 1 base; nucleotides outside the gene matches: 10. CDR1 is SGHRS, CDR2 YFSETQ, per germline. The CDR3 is CASSYLLPTSGQETQYF. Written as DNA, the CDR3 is TGCGCCAGCAGCTACTTACTACCGACTAGCGGCCAAGAGACCCAGTACTTC. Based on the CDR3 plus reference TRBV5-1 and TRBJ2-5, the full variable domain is KAGVTQTPRYLIKTRGQQVTLSCSPISGHRSVSWYQQTPGQGLQFLFEYFSETQRNKGNFPGRFSGRQFSNSRSEMNVSTLELGDSALYLCASSYLLPTSGQETQYFGPGTRLLVL.

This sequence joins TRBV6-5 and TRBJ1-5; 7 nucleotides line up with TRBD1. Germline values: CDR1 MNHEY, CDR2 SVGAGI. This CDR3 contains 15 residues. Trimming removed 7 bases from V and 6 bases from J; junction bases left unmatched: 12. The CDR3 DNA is TGTGCCAGCACCAAAACAGGGGACGGTATTCAGCCCCAGCATTTT. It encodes CASTKTGDGIQPQHF.

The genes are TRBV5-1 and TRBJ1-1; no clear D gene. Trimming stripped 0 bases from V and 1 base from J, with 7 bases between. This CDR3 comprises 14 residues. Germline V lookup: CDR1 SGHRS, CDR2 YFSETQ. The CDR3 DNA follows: TGCGCCAGCAGCTTGGTTGGCTCGAACACTGAAGCTTTCTTT. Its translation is CASSLVGSNTEAFF.

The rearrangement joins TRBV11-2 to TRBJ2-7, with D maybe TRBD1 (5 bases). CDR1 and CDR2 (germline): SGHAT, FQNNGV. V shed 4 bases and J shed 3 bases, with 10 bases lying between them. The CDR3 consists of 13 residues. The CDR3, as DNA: TGTGCCAGCAGCTACGGACAAGGCTACGAGCAGTACTTC. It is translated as CASSYGQGYEQYF.